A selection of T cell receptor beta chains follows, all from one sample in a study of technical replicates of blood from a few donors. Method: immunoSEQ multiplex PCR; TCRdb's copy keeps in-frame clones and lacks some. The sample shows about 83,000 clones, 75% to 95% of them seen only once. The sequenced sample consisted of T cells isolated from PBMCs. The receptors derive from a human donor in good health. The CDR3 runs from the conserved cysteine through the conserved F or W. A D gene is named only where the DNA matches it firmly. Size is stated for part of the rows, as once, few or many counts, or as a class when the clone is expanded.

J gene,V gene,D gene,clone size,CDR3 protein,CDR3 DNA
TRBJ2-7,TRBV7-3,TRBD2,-,CASSLTSGSPDEQYF,TGTGCCAGCAGCTTAACTAGCGGGAGTCCAGACGAGCAGTACTTC
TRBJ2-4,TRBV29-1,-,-,CSVEADTDIQYF,TGCAGCGTTGAGGCGGACACAGACATTCAGTACTTC
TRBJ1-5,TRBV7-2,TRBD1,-,CASSLWTGEDQPQHF,TGTGCCAGCAGCTTGTGGACAGGGGAGGATCAGCCCCAGCATTTT
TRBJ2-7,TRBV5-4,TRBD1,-,CASSGTGKDEQYF,TGTGCCAGCAGTGGGACAGGGAAGGACGAGCAGTACTTC
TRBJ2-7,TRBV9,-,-,CASSVSGPGTYEQYF,TGTGCCAGCAGCGTATCCGGACCGGGAACCTACGAGCAGTACTTC
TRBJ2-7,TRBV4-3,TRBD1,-,CASSQLGTGVGEQYF,TGCGCCAGCAGCCAACTAGGGACAGGGGTCGGCGAGCAGTACTTC
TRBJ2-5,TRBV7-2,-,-,CASSPESGFRETQYF,TGTGCCAGCAGCCCCGAGTCAGGGTTCAGGGAGACCCAGTACTTC
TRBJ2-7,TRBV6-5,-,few,CASSYGLATEQYF,TGTGCCAGCAGTTACGGTCTAGCAACCGAGCAGTACTTC
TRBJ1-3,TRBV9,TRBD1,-,CASSEGTGTGNTIYF,TGTGCCAGCAGCGAAGGGACAGGGACTGGAAACACCATATATTTT
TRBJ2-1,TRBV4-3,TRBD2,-,CASSQDSGLSNNEQFF,TGCGCCAGCAGCCAAGATTCGGGACTAAGCAACAATGAGCAGTTCTTC
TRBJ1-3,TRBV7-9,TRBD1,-,CASSHRGNSGNTIYF,TGTGCCAGCAGCCACAGGGGGAACTCTGGAAACACCATATATTTT
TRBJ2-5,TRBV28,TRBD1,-,CASRGTVEETQYF,TGTGCCAGCAGGGGGACAGTTGAGGAGACCCAGTACTTC
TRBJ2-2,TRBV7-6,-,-,CASSLESSWAGPGELFF,TGTGCCAGCAGCTTAGAGAGTAGCTGGGCGGGTCCCGGGGAGCTGTTTTTT